These 9 T cell receptor beta chains originate from one sample sequenced in a study of response to subunit inactivated influenza vaccine. TCRdb called the RT-PCR reads again in MiXCR, with one record for every CDR3 protein. The data hold over 650,000 distinct CDR3 sequences, with about 18% observed a single time. Sequencing used PBMCs from blood, obtained 5 to 6 days after vaccination. All receptors come from a man in his fifties who received an inactivated influenza vaccine.

V usage is TRBV5-1 and J usage is TRBJ1-2; weak D call: TRBD1 (5 bases). The V end was cut by 3 bases, the J end by 4 bases, with 16 bases between. This CDR3 has 15 residues. Germline V lookup: CDR1 SGHRS, CDR2 YFSETQ. This CDR3 reads CASSSPGLEGYGYTF. The CDR3 coding sequence is TGCGCCAGCAGCTCGCCGGGACTGGAGGGCTATGGCTACACCTTC.

The V gene is TRBV7-8, the J gene TRBJ2-1, with D possibly TRBD1 on 6 matching bases. Deletions cut 4 bases from V and 6 bases from J, with 10 bases between. Germline V CDR1 and CDR2: SGHVS, FQNEAQ. The CDR3 extends over 13 amino acids. The CDR3 region has the DNA TGTGCCAGCAGCTCGCACAGGGTCAATGAGCAGTTCTTC. It encodes CASSSHRVNEQFF. The full variable domain, completed using reference TRBV7-8 and TRBJ2-1, is GAGVSQSPRYKVAKRGQDVALRCDPISGHVSLFWYQQALGQGPEFLTYFQNEAQLDKSGLPSDRFFAERPEGSVSTLKIQRTQQEDSAVYLCASSSHRVNEQFFGPGTRLTVL.

This clonotype was recorded a few times. The CDR3: CASSYQGVGIGELFF. DNA of the CDR3: TGTGCCAGCAGTTACCAAGGGGTCGGGATCGGGGAGCTGTTTTTT. The genes are TRBV6-2 or TRBV6-3 and TRBJ2-2; either TRBD1 or TRBD2 may supply D (5 bases each). The CDR3 runs to 15 residues. Trimming pared 2 bases from V and 7 bases from J, leaving 14 bases between. Germline CDR1 is MNHEY and CDR2 is SVGEGT.

Written as DNA, the CDR3 is TGTGCCAGCAGTTTATTACCAGTGACTAGCGGGAGTGCAGATACGCAGTATTTT. It translates to CASSLLPVTSGSADTQYF. The J gene is TRBJ2-3, the V gene TRBV27; 12 bases are a match to TRBD2. CDR3 length: 18 amino acids. V dropped 1 base and J dropped 4; count of bases not matched to a gene: 9. Germline CDR1 MNHEY, CDR2 SMNVEV (reference sequence).

There are a few counts of this clonotype. This chain uses TRBV20-1 with TRBJ1-5; D is unresolved. From germline, CDR1 is DFQATT and CDR2 SNEGSKA (reference sequence). The CDR3 is 15 amino acids. Trimming took off 1 base at V and 5 bases at J, with 15 bases between the two ends. The DNA of the CDR3 is TGCAGTGCTAGAGTGTTTGGCAGCGCGTATCAGCCCCAGCATTTT. This sequence encodes CSARVFGSAYQPQHF.

This sequence joins TRBV12-3 or TRBV12-4 and TRBJ2-2, with D unresolved. The CDR3 sequence is 15 residues long. The V end lost 1 base, the J end lost 4 bases, and 10 bases lay between the germline ends. In DNA form, the CDR3 reads TGTGCCAGCAGTTTAGGGCTAGAGAGCACCGGGGAGCTGTTTTTT. It yields the protein CASSLGLESTGELFF.

This clonotype was seen more than once but under ten times. J is TRBJ1-4 and V is TRBV7-8, with D uncertain. The CDR3 runs to 15 residues. The germline gives CDR1 SGHVS, CDR2 FQNEAQ. V lost 0 bases and J 4 bases, leaving 9 bases between the germline ends. CDR3 DNA sequence: TGTGCCAGCAGCTTAGCGTCGGGGATTAATGAAAAACTGTTTTTT. It is translated as CASSLASGINEKLFF.

This chain uses TRBV15 with TRBJ2-7; TRBD1 might be the D (6 bases). Deletions cut 2 bases from V and 0 bases from J, with 11 bases between. Per germline, CDR1 LNHNV and CDR2 YYDKDF (reference sequence). The CDR3 loop spans 15 amino acids. The CDR3 DNA is TGTGCCACCAGCAGAAGGGGGAGCGACTCCTACGAGCAGTACTTC. As protein: CATSRRGSDSYEQYF.

V usage is TRBV18 and J usage is TRBJ2-1, with D perhaps TRBD1 or TRBD2 (5 bases each). The CDR3 has 15 residues. Germline-derived CDR1 and CDR2 are KGHSH and LQKENI. With 0 bases removed from V and 5 bases from J, the gap between germline ends came to 11 bases. CDR3 in amino acids: CASSPPGDRNNEQFF. DNA for the CDR3: TGTGCCAGCTCACCACCGGGGGATCGGAACAATGAGCAGTTCTTC.